Below are 24 T cell receptor beta chains sequenced from a single sample in a study of T cell responses to AZD1222 COVID-19 vaccine. Sequencing was performed with immunoSEQ multiplex PCR; in TCRdb, only in-frame clones are kept and a portion is missing. The data show 130,000 to 150,000 clones, with approximately 90% seen just once and approximately 3% held by the top ten. The specimen was peripheral blood, collected on day 0 of MenACWY control vaccination. The receptors were gathered from an adult in good health.

This chain connects TRBV30 to TRBJ1-6, with a tentative D call TRBD1 (5 bases). Per germline, CDR1 GTSNPN and CDR2 SVGIG (reference sequence). This CDR3 spans 13 amino acids. Trimming stripped 4 bases from V and 8 bases from J, with 12 bases between. CDR3: CAWTYRSYSPLHF. CDR3 nucleotide sequence: TGTGCCTGGACCTACAGGAGTTATTCACCCCTCCACTTT.

This rearrangement joins TRBV28 to TRBJ1-3; weak D call: TRBD1 (5 bases). V was clipped by 9 bases and J by 4 bases, with 16 bases between them. Germline V gene sequence: CDR1 MDHEN, CDR2 SYDVKM. This CDR3 is 14 amino acids long. The CDR3: CASIPGRPGNTIYF. The CDR3 bases are TGTGCCAGTATTCCAGGGCGTCCAGGAAACACCATATATTTT.

This chain uses TRBV5-4 with TRBJ2-2; 8 bases are a match to TRBD1. The trim removed 0 bases at V and 7 bases at J, leaving 2 bases unmatched. Germline values: CDR1 SGHNT, CDR2 YYREEE (reference sequence). The CDR3 loop spans 14 amino acids. The CDR3 bases are TGTGCCAGCAGCTTGGTACAGGGGGACGGGGAGCTGTTTTTT. Its protein is CASSLVQGDGELFF.

This clone has just a few counts. The rearrangement joins TRBV30 to TRBJ1-6; D is unresolved. CDR1 is GTSNPN and CDR2 is SVGIG in the germline V gene (reference sequence). Trimming pared 2 bases from V and 10 bases from J, leaving 9 bases between. This CDR3 is built from 12 residues. This CDR3 is CAWSSVKSPLHF. The CDR3 DNA reads TGTGCCTGGAGTTCCGTAAAGTCACCCCTCCACTTT.

The chain employs TRBV5-1 and TRBJ1-2; no firm D call. The V gene lost 0 bases and the J gene lost 1 base, with 1 base spanning the gap. This CDR3 is built from 12 residues. Germline CDR1 SGHRS, CDR2 YFSETQ. The CDR3 reads CASSLGNYGYTF. The CDR3 bases are TGCGCCAGCAGCTTGGGTAACTATGGCTACACCTTC.

The chain links TRBV2 to TRBJ2-2; D might be TRBD1 (5 bases). The V gene's germline CDR1 is SNHLY and CDR2 FYNNEI. Trimming pared 5 bases from V and 5 bases from J, leaving 12 bases between. This CDR3 contains 14 residues. CDR3 protein: CASSRSRETGELFF. The DNA of the CDR3 is TGTGCCAGCAGTCGAAGCAGGGAAACCGGGGAGCTGTTTTTT.

This chain connects TRBV9 to TRBJ1-5; 8 nucleotides align to TRBD1. The CDR3 totals 16 residues. V shed 0 bases and J 7 bases; nucleotides not matched to a gene: 9. Germline V gene sequence: CDR1 SGDLS, CDR2 YYNGEE. CDR3 bases: TGTGCCAGCAGCGTAGGGTCGGACAGGGAAGGGCAGCCCCAGCATTTT. It yields the protein CASSVGSDREGQPQHF.

The V and J genes are TRBV5-4 and TRBJ1-1; 7 bases are a match to TRBD1. Trimming took 5 bases from V and 4 from J; bases not matched to a gene: 5. Germline loops: CDR1 SGHNT, CDR2 YYREEE (reference sequence). The CDR3 totals 13 residues. CDR3 nucleotide sequence: TGTGCCAGCAGTTACAGGGGTGGCACTGAAGCTTTCTTT. Amino acids: CASSYRGGTEAFF.

This CDR3 is CSSSGGTGSYEQYF. The CDR3 nucleotides are TGCAGCTCCTCTGGGGGGACAGGGTCCTACGAGCAGTACTTC. The chain has TRBV29-1 and TRBJ2-7; TRBD1 matches at 9 bases. This CDR3 comprises 14 residues. V lost 8 bases and J lost 1; bases outside the gene matches: 9. The germline V gene has CDR1 SQVTM and CDR2 ANQGSEA.

This clone was counted a single time. This sequence joins TRBV19 and TRBJ1-4; 11 bases align to TRBD1. Germline V gene sequence: CDR1 LNHDA, CDR2 SQIVND (reference sequence). V was clipped by 4 bases and J by 8 bases; unmatched bases: 9. The CDR3 sequence is 16 residues long. CDR3: CASSTLGQGAREKLFF. CDR3 sequence (DNA): TGTGCCAGTAGTACACTTGGACAGGGGGCGCGGGAAAAACTGTTTTTT. Combining the CDR3 with reference TRBV19 and TRBJ1-4 gives the whole variable domain DGGITQSPKYLFRKEGQNVTLSCEQNLNHDAMYWYRQDPGQGLRLIYYSQIVNDFQKGDIAEGYSVSREKKESFPLTVTSAQKNPTAFYLCASSTLGQGAREKLFFGSGTQLSVL.

The rearrangement joins TRBV28 to TRBJ1-2; D call uncertain. The CDR3 totals 14 residues. Trimming pared 3 bases from V and 4 bases from J, leaving 12 bases between. The V gene's germline CDR1 is MDHEN and CDR2 SYDVKM. CDR3 in amino acids: CASSFGEYSYGYTF. DNA of the CDR3: TGTGCCAGCAGTTTTGGGGAGTATAGCTATGGCTACACCTTC.

This chain connects TRBV14 to TRBJ2-4; TRBD1 matches at 8 bases. The CDR3 is 17 amino acids. In germline, CDR1 is SGHDN, CDR2 FVKESK. With 6 bases clipped from V and 3 bases from J, the junction kept 13 bases outside the gene matches. CDR3 DNA: TGTGCCAGCAGTCCTCTTGGGCAGGGGGCTGTCAAAAACATTCAGTACTTC. Protein product: CASSPLGQGAVKNIQYF.

Note on this clone: The junction differs from germline at one of its ends, possibly a read error. The chain couples TRBV6-5 to TRBJ2-7; 8 nucleotides align to TRBD1. The length of the CDR3 is 14 residues. Germline V gene data show CDR1 as MNHEY and CDR2 as SVGAGI. The DNA of the CDR3 is TGTGCCTGCAGGGGGCAGGACGGATCCTACGAGCAGTACTTC. This translates into CACRGQDGSYEQYF.

The chain is built from TRBV28 and TRBJ1-1; unclear D gene. Trimming cost V 6 bases and J 7 bases, with 12 bases left between them. Germline values: CDR1 MDHEN, CDR2 SYDVKM. This CDR3 has 12 amino acids. Here the CDR3 DNA reads TGTGCCAGCAGCCCTTTTGAGTTTGAAGCTTTCTTT. It translates to CASSPFEFEAFF.

The chain joins TRBV12-5 to TRBJ1-4; the D is unclear. Germline CDR1 LGHNT, CDR2 FRNRAP. This CDR3 is 11 amino acids long. V lost 5 bases, J lost 5 bases, and 3 bases lay in between. The CDR3 DNA is TGTGCTAGTGGTGTGAATGAAAAACTGTTTTTT. This encodes CASGVNEKLFF.

This rearrangement joins TRBV5-1 to TRBJ1-4, with no clear D. Germline V gene sequence: CDR1 SGHRS, CDR2 YFSETQ. CDR3 length equals 15 residues. V lost 4 bases and J lost 8, with 18 bases in between. The CDR3, as DNA: TGCGCCAGCAGCGTCCCCGGACCAAGTGAGGAAAAACTGTTTTTT. Protein sequence: CASSVPGPSEEKLFF.

For the CDR3, the DNA is TGTGCCAGCTCACCGGGACAGTCCTACGAGCAGTACTTC. This sequence encodes CASSPGQSYEQYF. This rearrangement joins TRBV18 to TRBJ2-7, with 7 bases lining up with TRBD1. CDR3 length: 13 residues. The ends lost 3 bases at V and 1 base at J; junction bases unmatched: 0. From germline, CDR1 is KGHSH and CDR2 LQKENI. Based on the CDR3 plus reference TRBV18 and TRBJ2-7, the full variable domain is NAGVMQNPRHLVRRRGQEARLRCSPMKGHSHVYWYRQLPEEGLKFMVYLQKENIIDESGMPKERFSAEFPKEGPSILRIQQVVRGDSAAYFCASSPGQSYEQYFGPGTRLTVT.

J is TRBJ2-1 and V is TRBV3-1 (or the pseudogene TRBV3-2); D is unclear. Germline V gene data show CDR1 as LGHDT and CDR2 as YNNKEL (reference sequence). With 4 bases removed from V and 9 bases from J, the gap between germline ends came to 10 bases. The CDR3 extends over 12 amino acids. The CDR3 protein is CASSPSISEQFF. CDR3 bases: TGTGCCAGCAGCCCAAGCATCAGTGAGCAGTTCTTC.

This clone was found a few times. The rearrangement joins TRBV29-1 to TRBJ1-2, with 8 bases aligning to TRBD1. The CDR3 contains 14 residues. V dropped 0 bases and J dropped 3; count of bases not matched to a gene: 3. CDR1 and CDR2 from the germline V gene are SQVTM and ANQGSEA. The CDR3 here is CSVEEQGGDYGYTF. CDR3 DNA: TGCAGCGTTGAAGAACAGGGGGGGGACTATGGCTACACCTTC.

The V call is TRBV18, the J call TRBJ2-1; 9 nucleotides line up with TRBD1. The CDR3 totals 14 residues. V shed 2 bases and J 8 bases; nucleotides not matched to a gene: 4. The germline gives CDR1 KGHSH, CDR2 LQKENI. Written as DNA, the CDR3 is TGTGCCAGCTCACCAACCGACAGGGGGTATGAGCAGTTCTTC. Its translation is CASSPTDRGYEQFF.

This clone was counted ten times or more. This chain links TRBV5-1 with TRBJ2-5; the D gene could be TRBD1 or TRBD2 (5 bases each). The CDR3 loop spans 16 amino acids. The V end was cut by 0 bases, the J end by 1 base, with 13 bases between. Germline-derived CDR1 and CDR2 are SGHRS and YFSETQ. The CDR3 DNA reads as TGCGCCAGCAGCTTGGCCCCCCTCGGGACCCAAGAGACCCAGTACTTC. It translates to CASSLAPLGTQETQYF.

V and J are TRBV28 and TRBJ1-5; 10 nucleotides match TRBD1. Germline CDR1 and CDR2: MDHEN and SYDVKM. V was clipped by 6 bases and J by 2 bases; unmatched bases: 19. The CDR3 runs 20 residues. CDR3 coding DNA: TGTGCCAGCAGCCCCTTAAAGTTGACAGGGGGCGGTCTGGGCAATCAGCCCCAGCATTTT. It encodes CASSPLKLTGGGLGNQPQHF.

V gene TRBV19 combines with J gene TRBJ1-1; TRBD1 matches 9 bases. Germline loops: CDR1 LNHDA, CDR2 SQIVND (reference sequence). J gave up 4 bases and V 5 bases, and 8 bases lay outside the gene matches. This CDR3 contains 15 residues. CDR3 sequence reads: CASSSPGQGTTEAFF. In DNA, the CDR3 is TGTGCCAGTAGTTCGCCGGGACAGGGAACCACTGAAGCTTTCTTT. The full variable domain, in which reference TRBV19 and TRBJ1-1 provide the parts outside the CDR3, is DGGITQSPKYLFRKEGQNVTLSCEQNLNHDAMYWYRQDPGQGLRLIYYSQIVNDFQKGDIAEGYSVSREKKESFPLTVTSAQKNPTAFYLCASSSPGQGTTEAFFGQGTRLTVV.

The J gene is TRBJ1-6, the V gene TRBV6-5, with TRBD1 matching over 8 bases. V shed 9 bases and J 0 bases; nucleotides not matched to a gene: 4. The CDR3 loop spans 15 amino acids. Germline V lookup: CDR1 MNHEY, CDR2 SVGAGI. CDR3 sequence: CASGGTGSYNSPLHF. The CDR3 bases are TGTGCCAGTGGGGGGACAGGCTCCTATAATTCACCCCTCCACTTT.